This T cell receptor (beta chain) originates from a study of T cells in Graves' hyperthyroidism and ophthalmopathy. General study points: Most expanded thyroid clonotypes above 0.001 also appeared in blood. In simple terms, a model built on 13 V-J features told ophthalmopathy apart from stable hyperthyroidism.

V lost 3 bases to trimming and J lost 5 bases; unmatched junction nucleotides: 6. This CDR3 contains 16 residues. Germline V lookup: CDR1 SGDLS, CDR2 YYNGEE. This clonotype was recorded at least ten times. Its specificity is unknown. The CDR3 regions of TCR beta were amplified from RNA transcripts. Researchers ran a first-round RT-PCR on the TCR CDR3 using the HTBI primer set. TCRdb re-analysed the multiplex PCR reads in MiXCR, keeping a single row per CDR3 protein. The table has about 50,000 distinct CDR3 sequences, approximately 50% seen once. Sequencing was performed on blood. V gene TRBV9 combines with J gene TRBJ2-2, with 11 bases fitting TRBD2. The receptor was isolated from a woman aged 30 to 39 with Graves' ophthalmopathy. The CDR3 protein is CASSARTSGLTGELFF. The CDR3 region has the DNA TGTGCCAGCAGCGCCAGGACTAGCGGGTTGACCGGGGAGCTGTTTTTT. The whole variable domain, remainder taken from reference TRBV9 and TRBJ2-2, is DSGVTQTPKHLITATGQRVTLRCSPRSGDLSVYWYQQSLDQGLQFLIQYYNGEERAKGNILERFSAQQFPDLHSELNLSSLELGDSALYFCASSARTSGLTGELFFGEGSRLTVL.